This T cell receptor (beta chain) was sequenced in a study of T cell responses to AZD1222 COVID-19 vaccine. The CDR3 is 17 amino acids. V shed 0 bases and J shed 5 bases, with 19 bases lying between them. Germline V CDR1 and CDR2: LGHNA, YNFKEQ. Assay used: immunoSEQ multiplex PCR; TCRdb lists only in-frame clones, some missing. The data contain roughly 120,000 clones, approximately 90% of them singletons. This chain connects TRBV4-2 to TRBJ2-5, with D possibly called TRBD1 or TRBD2 (5 bases each). The sequencing used peripheral blood, collected 28 days after the second AZD1222 dose. This sequence was found in an adult who received the AZD1222 COVID-19 vaccine. CDR3 sequence: CASSQDWARGPEETQYF. DNA of the CDR3: TGTGCCAGCAGCCAAGATTGGGCTAGGGGACCAGAGGAGACCCAGTACTTC.